These 17 T cell receptor beta chains came from one sample sequenced in a study of CD8 T cells in Susac syndrome (dated by TCRdb to the late 2010s). Libraries were made using the immunoSEQ multiplex PCR assay. RNA was extracted using the RNeasy kit, and roughly 0.5 to 1 ug of the RNA was reverse transcribed with random hexamers. TCRdb reran the public reads through fastp at Q25 and MiXCR, keeping productive beta chains. Each entry merges the rows of one CDR3 protein and shows their most common DNA and genes. Here the sample has under 85,000 distinct CDR3 sequences; approximately 93% occur a single time. The ten largest account for approximately 0.5% of the sample. The sample taken for sequencing was CD8+ T cells from PBMCs. The receptors were sampled from a human donor with Susac syndrome.

This chain uses TRBV9 with TRBJ1-6; D might be TRBD1 (5 bases). Trimming stripped 3 bases from V and 0 bases from J, with 16 bases between. The CDR3 extends over 18 amino acids. Per the germline V gene, CDR1 is SGDLS and CDR2 is YYNGEE. CDR3 amino acids: CASSAGSGASSYNSPLHF. CDR3 sequence (DNA): TGTGCCAGCAGCGCAGGATCTGGGGCGAGCTCCTATAATTCACCCCTCCACTTT.

The chain couples TRBV7-8 to TRBJ2-5; 8 bases fit TRBD1. The CDR3 runs 16 residues. Looked up from germline, CDR1 is SGHVS and CDR2 is FQNEAQ. Trimming removed 8 bases from V and 2 bases from J; junction bases left unmatched: 13. The CDR3 region is CASSDRGHTFQETQYF. The CDR3 nucleotides are TGTGCCAGCTCTGACAGGGGCCACACATTTCAAGAGACCCAGTACTTC.

The chain couples TRBV7-9 to TRBJ2-5; 7 bases align to TRBD1. The CDR3 covers 15 residues. Germline CDR1 is SEHNR and CDR2 is FQNEAQ (reference sequence). The trim removed 6 bases at V and 4 bases at J, leaving 11 bases unmatched. The CDR3: CASRTIQGRVETQYF. DNA for the CDR3: TGTGCCAGCAGGACGATACAGGGGCGAGTAGAGACCCAGTACTTC.

The chain couples TRBV12-3 or TRBV12-4 to TRBJ1-1; D might be TRBD1 (6 bases). Between the trimmed V and J ends, which lost 3 bases and 4 bases, there was a span of 9 bases. CDR3 size: 13 residues. The CDR3 is CASSFGGPTEAFF. CDR3 nucleotide sequence: TGTGCCAGCAGTTTTGGGGGGCCCACTGAAGCTTTCTTT.

In this sample, this clonotype turned up a few times. The gene calls are TRBV6-2 or TRBV6-3 and TRBJ2-1; no firm D call. V lost 5 bases, J lost 0 bases, and 14 bases lay in between. In germline, CDR1 is MNHEY, CDR2 SVGEGT. The CDR3 contains 16 residues. The CDR3 loop is CASSLSSRASYNEQFF. The CDR3 DNA is TGTGCCAGCAGTCTAAGCTCCCGAGCCTCCTACAATGAGCAGTTCTTC.

With respect to this clonotype: An end of the junction differs from the germline gene, which may be a read error. V gene TRBV7-7 combines with J gene TRBJ2-2; no clear D. The CDR3 length is 15 residues. In germline, CDR1 is SSHAT, CDR2 FNYEAQ (reference sequence). The CDR3 coding sequence is TGTGCTAGCAGCCCCCGCGTCTTGAACACCGGGGAGCTGTTTTTT. Translated: CASSPRVLNTGELFF.

J is TRBJ2-4 and V is TRBV20-1, with TRBD1 as a possible D gene (5 bases). From germline, CDR1 is DFQATT and CDR2 SNEGSKA (reference sequence). This CDR3 region has 16 residues. Between the trimmed V and J ends, which lost 2 bases and 1 base, there was a span of 15 bases. The CDR3 spells CSARPDRFNAKNIQYF. CDR3 nucleotide sequence: TGCAGTGCTAGACCTGACAGATTTAATGCCAAAAACATTCAGTACTTC.

The chain is built from TRBV5-6 and TRBJ2-7; D not certain. Germline V gene data show CDR1 as SGHDT and CDR2 as YYEEEE. Trimming left V 2 bases short and J 7 bases short, with 19 bases between. CDR3 length: 15 residues. CDR3 nucleotides: TGTGCCAGCAGCTTAACATGGGATTGGGGAACGGAGCAGTACTTC. Its protein product is CASSLTWDWGTEQYF.

This clonotype was seen only once. This chain connects TRBV6-5 to TRBJ2-7; D is possibly TRBD1 or TRBD2 (6 bases each). CDR1 is MNHEY and CDR2 is SVGAGI in the germline V gene. The CDR3 is 13 amino acids. Between the trimmed V and J ends, which lost 4 bases and 9 bases, there was a span of 16 bases. The CDR3 reads CASSSPGDNGQYF. CDR3 nucleotides: TGTGCCAGCAGTTCCCCGGGGGACAACGGGCAGTACTTC.

V and J are TRBV4-3 and TRBJ2-4; maybe TRBD2 (5 bases). This CDR3 spans 15 amino acids. In germline, CDR1 is LGHNA, CDR2 YSLEER. The V gene lost 4 bases and the J gene lost 4 bases, with 14 bases spanning the gap. CDR3 sequence: CASSPGIGRKNIQYF. CDR3 nucleotides: TGCGCCAGCAGCCCCGGGATAGGACGGAAAAACATTCAGTACTTC.

This clonotype was seen just once. This sequence joins TRBV7-9 and TRBJ2-7; TRBD1 matches at 12 bases. V lost 4 bases to trimming and J lost 7 bases; unmatched junction nucleotides: 11. Germline lookup yields CDR1 SEHNR and CDR2 FQNEAQ (reference sequence). CDR3 length equals 16 residues. CDR3 protein: CASSSTGTGGFYEQYF. CDR3 bases: TGTGCCAGCAGCTCTACCGGGACAGGGGGCTTCTATGAGCAGTACTTC.

This chain joins TRBV20-1 and TRBJ2-3; TRBD2 matches 7 bases. Germline lookup yields CDR1 DFQATT and CDR2 SNEGSKA (reference sequence). CDR3 length: 14 amino acids. The junction had 14 bases not matched to a gene; V was cut back by 5 bases and J by 9 bases. CDR3 loop: CSARGAGREGTQYF. CDR3 nucleotide sequence: TGCAGTGCTCGCGGGGCAGGGAGGGAAGGAACGCAGTATTTT.

The genes are TRBV5-1 and TRBJ2-2; D is ambiguous. The germline V gene encodes CDR1 SGHRS and CDR2 YFSETQ. The V end lost 4 bases, the J end lost 5 bases, and 15 bases lay between the germline ends. The CDR3 loop spans 15 amino acids. The CDR3 here is CASSPSQSLTGELFF. Written as DNA, the CDR3 is TGCGCCAGCAGCCCAAGTCAGAGTTTGACCGGGGAGCTGTTTTTT.

The chain carries TRBV20-1 and TRBJ2-1; 9 nucleotides agree with TRBD2. Unmatched junction bases numbered 12, after V lost 6 bases and J lost 6 bases. Germline values: CDR1 DFQATT, CDR2 SNEGSKA (reference sequence). The CDR3 has 15 amino acids. The CDR3 DNA sequence: TGCAGTGCCCAAGGTGCGACTAGCGGCGGCAATGAGCAGTTCTTC. Residues: CSAQGATSGGNEQFF.

The chain carries TRBV6-5 and TRBJ1-2; D call uncertain. Germline assignment: CDR1 MNHEY and CDR2 SVGAGI. V shed 6 bases and J shed 4 bases, with 12 bases lying between them. The CDR3 has 13 residues. CDR3 amino acids: CASRSKRSYGYTF. The CDR3 DNA reads as TGTGCCAGCAGATCCAAAAGGAGCTATGGCTACACCTTC.

The rearrangement joins TRBV7-2 to TRBJ1-5; a weak D match, TRBD1 (6 bases). With 0 bases removed from V and 5 bases from J, the gap between germline ends came to 14 bases. The germline CDR1 and CDR2 sequences are SGHTA and FQGNSA. CDR3 length: 16 amino acids. This CDR3 reads CASSLASPGDYQPQHF. The CDR3 nucleotides are TGTGCCAGCAGCTTAGCGTCTCCAGGGGACTATCAGCCCCAGCATTTT.

Concerning this clonotype itself: A read error may produce the germline difference seen at one junction end. V gene TRBV7-7 combines with J gene TRBJ2-5; 7 bases agree with TRBD1. There are 17 residues in the CDR3. Germline CDR1 is SSHAT and CDR2 is FNYEAQ (reference sequence). The CDR3 sequence is CASSSWGAGGGIQTQYF. CDR3 sequence (DNA): TGTGCTAGCAGCTCCTGGGGCGCAGGGGGTGGTATCCAGACCCAGTACTTC.